Sequencing of this T cell receptor beta chain was carried out in a study of T cell repertoires in cytomegalovirus infection. Study-wide background: Well-studied HLA-B-restricted CMV epitopes were used in the study alongside recently identified HLA-C-restricted ones. Evidence of both CMV infection and a matching HLA type came from public TCR beta signatures.

The CDR3 runs 15 residues. The germline V gene encodes CDR1 MNHEY and CDR2 SMNVEV (reference sequence). With 7 bases removed from V and 0 bases from J, the gap between germline ends came to 10 bases. Study findings and constraints: People with CMV and the relevant HLA were identified by cumulative public TCR beta family frequency. HLA-C-restricted CMV-specific TCR beta clonotypes prevailed in the ex vivo response.

This clonotype occurred a few times. The antigen is unknown. Each CDR3 protein gets one entry after TCRdb re-called the reads with MiXCR. The sample records about 920,000 distinct CDR3 sequences, approximately 32% being singletons. The V call is TRBV27, the J call TRBJ2-6, with D unresolved. Sample: cultured CD8+ T cells from PBMCs, taken from culture after CMV antigen stimulation. The source is a human donor in good health (CMV status not recorded). Some clones in this sample may be carry-over from other donors' samples. The CDR3 DNA is TGTGCCAGCACACCGGGCTTCTCTGGGGCCAACGTCCTGACTTTC. This encodes CASTPGFSGANVLTF.